These 5 T cell receptor beta chains came from one sample sequenced in a study of blood T cell repertoires in COVID-19 (dated by TCRdb to 2020 to 2021). Library method: the immunoSEQ multiplex PCR assay. The clones in this table, taken by TCRdb from immuneACCESS, are in-frame only. Not every clone is retained; where verified, under half of the shortfall comes from an unresolved V gene, and the cause of the rest is unknown. This sample lists 120,000 to 150,000 clones; over 70% were detected once. In total, the top ten clones hold around 40% of the sample. Specimen: peripheral blood. These receptor sequences come from a man aged 50-59 years who had recovered from COVID-19.

The chain joins TRBV9 to TRBJ1-4, with 7 nucleotides matching TRBD1. This CDR3 is built from 16 residues. V was clipped by 4 bases and J by 3 bases; unmatched bases: 9. Germline values: CDR1 SGDLS, CDR2 YYNGEE. The DNA for the CDR3 is TGTGCCAGCAGCCTTCTTAGACAGGGTTCTAATGAAAAACTGTTTTTT. This encodes CASSLLRQGSNEKLFF.

The V gene is TRBV6-5, the J gene TRBJ2-7, with 11 positions matching TRBD1. The CDR3 is 13 amino acids. In germline, CDR1 is MNHEY, CDR2 SVGAGI. The CDR3 DNA reads as TGTGCGTCTGGGGGGACAGGGGGGAGGGAGCAGTACTTC. Its translation is CASGGTGGREQYF.

The chain is built from TRBV2 and TRBJ1-3; 12 nucleotides align to TRBD1. V lost 2 bases, J lost 4 bases, and 6 bases stayed unmatched. Germline CDR1 is SNHLY and CDR2 is FYNNEI. This CDR3 comprises 17 residues. DNA of the CDR3: TGTGCCAGCAGTGAAAGGGGGGACAGGGGGCCCGGAAACACCATATATTTT. Protein: CASSERGDRGPGNTIYF. The whole variable domain, filled in from reference TRBV2 and TRBJ1-3, reads EPEVTQTPSHQVTQMGQEVILRCVPISNHLYFYWYRQILGQKVEFLVSFYNNEISEKSEIFDDQFSVERPDGSNFTLKIRSTKLEDSAMYFCASSERGDRGPGNTIYFGEGSWLTVV.

This chain links TRBV5-1 with TRBJ1-1, with 8 bases aligning to TRBD1. This CDR3 comprises 12 residues. Germline-derived CDR1 and CDR2 are SGHRS and YFSETQ. V lost 3 bases to trimming and J lost 8 bases; unmatched junction nucleotides: 3. This CDR3 reads CASSSGQAEAFF. The CDR3, as DNA: TGCGCCAGCAGCTCGGGACAGGCAGAAGCTTTCTTT.

V is TRBV19 and J is TRBJ2-5; possible D gene TRBD2, 6 bases. There are 15 residues in the CDR3. The V gene's germline CDR1 is LNHDA and CDR2 SQIVND (reference sequence). V lost 6 bases, J lost 5 bases, and 19 bases lay in between. DNA of the CDR3: TGTGCCAGTAGGTCTGGGACTCTCCTAGCGGAGACCCAGTACTTC. Its protein is CASRSGTLLAETQYF. Filled out from reference TRBV19 and TRBJ2-5, the complete variable domain reads DGGITQSPKYLFRKEGQNVTLSCEQNLNHDAMYWYRQDPGQGLRLIYYSQIVNDFQKGDIAEGYSVSREKKESFPLTVTSAQKNPTAFYLCASRSGTLLAETQYFGPGTRLLVL.